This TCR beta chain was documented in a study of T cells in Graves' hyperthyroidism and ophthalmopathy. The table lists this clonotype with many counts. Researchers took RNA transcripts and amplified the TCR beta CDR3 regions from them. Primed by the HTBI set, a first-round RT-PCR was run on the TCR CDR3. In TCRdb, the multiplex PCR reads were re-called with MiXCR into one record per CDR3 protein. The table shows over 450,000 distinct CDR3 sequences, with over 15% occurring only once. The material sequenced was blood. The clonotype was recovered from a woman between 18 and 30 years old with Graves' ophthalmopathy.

The DNA of the CDR3 is TGTGCCGCCGGGGGCACTGAAGCTTTCTTT. It encodes CAAGGTEAFF. The genes are TRBV30 and TRBJ1-1, with D possibly being TRBD1 (5 bases). Germline lookup yields CDR1 GTSNPN and CDR2 SVGIG (reference sequence). V was pared by 8 bases and J by 4 bases, with 8 bases between. There are 10 residues in the CDR3.